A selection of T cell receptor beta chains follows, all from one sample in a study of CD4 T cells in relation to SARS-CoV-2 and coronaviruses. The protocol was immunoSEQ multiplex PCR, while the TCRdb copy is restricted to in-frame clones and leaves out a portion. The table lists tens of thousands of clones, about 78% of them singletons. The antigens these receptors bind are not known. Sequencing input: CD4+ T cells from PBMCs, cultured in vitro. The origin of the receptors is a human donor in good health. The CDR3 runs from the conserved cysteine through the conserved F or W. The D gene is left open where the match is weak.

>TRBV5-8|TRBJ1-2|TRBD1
CASSSSDRGDGYTF
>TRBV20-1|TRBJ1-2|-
CSASRTENYGYTF
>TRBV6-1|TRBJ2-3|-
CASSEYKGADTQYF
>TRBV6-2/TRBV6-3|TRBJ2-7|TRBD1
CASSYQGQGLYEQYF
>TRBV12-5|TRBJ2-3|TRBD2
CASGPGSGASGSADTQYF
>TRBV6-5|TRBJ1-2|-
CASSYRGAQYGYTF
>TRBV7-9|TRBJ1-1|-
CASSSSHWAEAFF
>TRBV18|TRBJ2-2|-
CASSPFTGELFF
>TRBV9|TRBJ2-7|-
CASSPRLGRSYEQYF
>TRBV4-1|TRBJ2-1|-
CASSQAMDSLGYNEQFF
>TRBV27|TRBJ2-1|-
CASSLSPGQGGFNEQFF
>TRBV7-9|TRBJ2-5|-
CASSRGPPRRETQYF
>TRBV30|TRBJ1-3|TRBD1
CAWTTLWDRGPGLSGNTIYF
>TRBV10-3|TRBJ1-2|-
CAIRPDNNYGYTF
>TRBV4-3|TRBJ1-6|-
CASSQVLSSYNSPLHF
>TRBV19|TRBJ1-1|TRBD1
CATRDRGINTEAFF
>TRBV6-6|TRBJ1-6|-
CASRPPGGVGSPLHF
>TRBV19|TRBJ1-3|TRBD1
CASSMLQGAADTIYF
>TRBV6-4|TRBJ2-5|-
CATEGGGTQYF
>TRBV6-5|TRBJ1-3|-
CASSYGLRGDGNTIYF
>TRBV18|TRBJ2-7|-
CASSPRSGTPLAYEQYF
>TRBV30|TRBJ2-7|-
CAARPSSYEQYF
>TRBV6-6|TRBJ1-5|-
CASSTGGRGSLIYSNQPQHF
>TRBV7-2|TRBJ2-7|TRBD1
CASSLEPGQGKHEQYF
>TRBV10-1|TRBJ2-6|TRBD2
CASSEPERGSSGANVLTF
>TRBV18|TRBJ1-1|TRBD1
CASSTQGQGVEAFF
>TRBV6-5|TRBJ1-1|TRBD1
CASRAQGGMEAFF
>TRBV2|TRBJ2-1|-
CASSVRMGIEQFF
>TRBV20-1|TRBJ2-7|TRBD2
CSASRRREGYEQYF
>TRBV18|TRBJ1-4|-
CASSPTPRSQEKLFF
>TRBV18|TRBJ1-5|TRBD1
CASSQGASNQPQHF
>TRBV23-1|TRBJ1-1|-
CASSHPGHGEAFF
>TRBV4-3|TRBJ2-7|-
CASSQDPTTASYEQYF
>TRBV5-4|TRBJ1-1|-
CASSQGRSTEAFF
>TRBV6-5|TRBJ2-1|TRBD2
CASSYSSGYYNEQFF
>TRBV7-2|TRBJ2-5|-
CASSLIAETQYF
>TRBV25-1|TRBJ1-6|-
CASTHGRASSLHF
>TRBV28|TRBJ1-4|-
CASSQLTLGTRGRKLFF
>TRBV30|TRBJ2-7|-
CAWSVLGTEEYF
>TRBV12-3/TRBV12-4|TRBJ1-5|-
CASSLSGQPQHF
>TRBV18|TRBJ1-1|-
CASSRSDRWMNTEAFF
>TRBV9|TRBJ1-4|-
CASSVGFTAFNEKLFF
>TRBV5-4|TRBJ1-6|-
CASSLEGFNSPLHF
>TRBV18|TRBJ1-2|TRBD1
CASSSTRQTGGLGGYTF
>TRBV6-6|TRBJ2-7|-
CASTGDSYEQYF